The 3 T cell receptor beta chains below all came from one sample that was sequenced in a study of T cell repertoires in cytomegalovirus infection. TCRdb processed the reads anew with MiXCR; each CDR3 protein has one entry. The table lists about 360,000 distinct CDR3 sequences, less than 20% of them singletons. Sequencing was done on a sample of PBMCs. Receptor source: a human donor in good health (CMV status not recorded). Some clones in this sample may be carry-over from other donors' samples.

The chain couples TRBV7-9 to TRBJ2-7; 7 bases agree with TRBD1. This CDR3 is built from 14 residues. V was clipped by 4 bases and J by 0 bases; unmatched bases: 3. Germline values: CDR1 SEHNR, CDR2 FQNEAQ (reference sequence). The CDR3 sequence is CASSSDRLSYEQYF. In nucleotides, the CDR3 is TGTGCCAGCAGCTCGGACAGGCTCTCCTACGAGCAGTACTTC.

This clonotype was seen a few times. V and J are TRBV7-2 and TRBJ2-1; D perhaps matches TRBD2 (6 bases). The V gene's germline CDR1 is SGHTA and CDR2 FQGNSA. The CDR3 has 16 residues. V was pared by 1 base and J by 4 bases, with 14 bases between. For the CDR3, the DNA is TGTGCCAGCAGCTTAGTATTTTGGCGGGAATACAATGAGCAGTTCTTC. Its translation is CASSLVFWREYNEQFF.

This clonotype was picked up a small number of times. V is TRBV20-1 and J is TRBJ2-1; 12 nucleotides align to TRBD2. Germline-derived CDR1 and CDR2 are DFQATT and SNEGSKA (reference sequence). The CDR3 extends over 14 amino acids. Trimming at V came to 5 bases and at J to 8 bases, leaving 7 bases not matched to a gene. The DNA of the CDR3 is TGCAGTGCTGGAGGACTAGCGGGAAACCATGAGCAGTTCTTC. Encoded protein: CSAGGLAGNHEQFF.